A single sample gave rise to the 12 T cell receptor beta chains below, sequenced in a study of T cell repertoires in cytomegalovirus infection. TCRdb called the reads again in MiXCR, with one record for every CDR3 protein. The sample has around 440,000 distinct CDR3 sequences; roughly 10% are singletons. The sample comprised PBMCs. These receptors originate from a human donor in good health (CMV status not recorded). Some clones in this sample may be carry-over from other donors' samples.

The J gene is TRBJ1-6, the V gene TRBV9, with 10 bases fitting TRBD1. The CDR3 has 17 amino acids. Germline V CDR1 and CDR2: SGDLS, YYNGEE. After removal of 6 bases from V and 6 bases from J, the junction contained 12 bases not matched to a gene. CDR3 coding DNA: TGTGCCAGCACGGGGGGGACAGGGGATCGGGGTAATTCACCCCTCCACTTT. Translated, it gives CASTGGTGDRGNSPLHF.

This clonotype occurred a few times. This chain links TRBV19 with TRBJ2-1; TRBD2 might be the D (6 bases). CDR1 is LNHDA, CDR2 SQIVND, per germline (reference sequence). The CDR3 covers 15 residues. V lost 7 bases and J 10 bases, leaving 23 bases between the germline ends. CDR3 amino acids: CASKEGFGPLWEQFF. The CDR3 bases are TGTGCCAGTAAGGAGGGGTTCGGTCCCCTCTGGGAGCAGTTCTTC.

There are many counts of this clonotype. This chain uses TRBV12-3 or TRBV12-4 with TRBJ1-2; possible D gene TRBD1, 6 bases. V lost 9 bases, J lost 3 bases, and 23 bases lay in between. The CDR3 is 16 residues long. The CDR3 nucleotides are TGTGCCAGTACAGGATCTTACGGGGGCAGGGACTATGGCTACACCTTC. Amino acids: CASTGSYGGRDYGYTF.

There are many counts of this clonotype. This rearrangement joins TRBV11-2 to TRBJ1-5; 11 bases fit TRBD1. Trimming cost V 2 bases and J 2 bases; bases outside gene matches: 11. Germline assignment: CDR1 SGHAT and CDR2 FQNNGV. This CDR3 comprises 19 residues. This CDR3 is CASSLPRDRGRGGNQPQHF. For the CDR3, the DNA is TGTGCCAGCAGCTTACCCCGGGACAGGGGGAGAGGCGGCAATCAGCCCCAGCATTTT.

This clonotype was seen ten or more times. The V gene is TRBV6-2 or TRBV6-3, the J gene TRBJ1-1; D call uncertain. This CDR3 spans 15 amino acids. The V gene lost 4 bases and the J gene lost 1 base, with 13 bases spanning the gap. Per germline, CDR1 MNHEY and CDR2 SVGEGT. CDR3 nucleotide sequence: TGTGCCAGCAGTTGGGAAACATCATGGAACACTGAAGCTTTCTTT. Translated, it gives CASSWETSWNTEAFF.

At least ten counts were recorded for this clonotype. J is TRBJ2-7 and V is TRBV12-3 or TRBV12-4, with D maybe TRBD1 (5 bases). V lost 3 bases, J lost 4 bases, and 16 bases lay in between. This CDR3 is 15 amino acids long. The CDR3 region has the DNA TGTGCCAGCAGTTTTCTGCCAGGGCGGTTATACGAGCAGTACTTC. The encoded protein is CASSFLPGRLYEQYF.

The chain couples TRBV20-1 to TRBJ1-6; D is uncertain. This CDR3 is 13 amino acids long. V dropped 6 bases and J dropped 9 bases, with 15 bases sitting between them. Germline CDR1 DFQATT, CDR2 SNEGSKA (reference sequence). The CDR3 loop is CSAAPWESSPLHF. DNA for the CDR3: TGCAGTGCCGCACCCTGGGAGAGTTCACCCCTCCACTTT.

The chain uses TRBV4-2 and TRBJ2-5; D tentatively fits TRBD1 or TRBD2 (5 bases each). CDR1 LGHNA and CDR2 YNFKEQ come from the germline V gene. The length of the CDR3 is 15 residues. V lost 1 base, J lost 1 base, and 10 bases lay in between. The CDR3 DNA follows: TGTGCCAGCAGCCAAGGGGACCCTGTCCAAGAGACCCAGTACTTC. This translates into CASSQGDPVQETQYF.

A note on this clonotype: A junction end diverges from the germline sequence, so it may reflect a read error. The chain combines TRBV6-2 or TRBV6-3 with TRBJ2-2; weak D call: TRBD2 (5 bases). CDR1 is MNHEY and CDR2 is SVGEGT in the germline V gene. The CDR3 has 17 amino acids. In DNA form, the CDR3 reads TGTGCCAGCAGTTACTCGGAGACCCTTGCGAACACCGGGGAGCAGTTTTTT. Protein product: CASSYSETLANTGEQFF.

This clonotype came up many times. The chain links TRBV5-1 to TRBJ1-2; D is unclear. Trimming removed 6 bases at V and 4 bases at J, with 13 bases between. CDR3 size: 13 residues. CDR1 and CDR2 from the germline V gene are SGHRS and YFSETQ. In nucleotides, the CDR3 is TGCGCCAGCAAAGAAGACGGAGCCTATGGCTACACCTTC. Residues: CASKEDGAYGYTF.

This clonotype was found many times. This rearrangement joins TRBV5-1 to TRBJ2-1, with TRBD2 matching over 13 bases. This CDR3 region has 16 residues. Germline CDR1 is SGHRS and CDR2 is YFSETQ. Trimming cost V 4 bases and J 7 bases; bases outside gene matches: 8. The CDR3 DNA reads TGCGCCAGCAGCCGTGTGACTAGCGGGGGGCCTAATGAGCAGTTCTTC. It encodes CASSRVTSGGPNEQFF.

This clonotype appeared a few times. The DNA for the CDR3 is TGTGCCAGCAGTTACTCCCGGACAGGAGCCTACGAGCAGTACTTC. Translating gives CASSYSRTGAYEQYF. The chain has TRBV6-5 and TRBJ2-7; 7 bases align to TRBD1. J gave up 2 bases and V 0 bases, and 4 bases lay outside the gene matches. Per germline, CDR1 MNHEY and CDR2 SVGAGI. The CDR3 is made up of 15 amino acids.